The clone carrying this TCR beta chain was detected once. These data originate in a study of cytotoxic CD8 clonotypes in ibrutinib-treated CLL. The table came from immunoSEQ multiplex PCR; TCRdb's copy has only in-frame clones and leaves some out. The repertoire includes tens of thousands of clones, roughly 45% of them detected once, and approximately 20% sits in the top ten. From germline, CDR1 is SGHVS and CDR2 FNYEAQ. The CDR3 covers 15 residues. Trimming took 3 bases from V and 6 from J, leaving 15 bases between them. This chain links TRBV7-6 with TRBJ1-3, with D possibly being TRBD1 (6 bases). The specimen was PBMCs, collected before ibrutinib treatment. This clonotype was obtained from a human donor with chronic lymphocytic leukemia. CDR3 bases: TGTGCCAGCAGCTTGCGGGGGCGAAGAGAAAACACCATATATTTT. Amino acid sequence: CASSLRGRRENTIYF.